This T cell receptor (beta chain) originates from a study of blood T cell repertoires in COVID-19. Per the authors' pipeline: Amplification with reference gene primers provided the estimates of nucleated cell counts. Some clones are missing from TCRdb's copy, which holds only in-frame ones; the method was immunoSEQ multiplex PCR. V, J and clone size are those of that table, while D and trimming were read from the DNA. The sample records around 83,000 clones, 80% to 90% being singletons. The sequence came from a man aged 50 to 59 with active or convalescent COVID-19. Material for sequencing was peripheral blood.

CDR3 coding DNA: TGTGCCAGCAGGCTGGCTAGCGGGAACCAAGAGACCCAGTACTTC. Amino acid sequence: CASRLASGNQETQYF. The rearrangement uses TRBV2 and TRBJ2-5; 9 bases match TRBD2. The length of the CDR3 is 15 residues. Germline V gives CDR1 SNHLY, CDR2 FYNNEI. Trimming cost V 6 bases and J 0 bases; bases outside gene matches: 5.